A single TCR beta chain is shown here with its context. Its target is not known. This entry belongs to a study of immune cell composition in non-small cell lung cancer. On the study more broadly: Histologic subtype was mainly adenocarcinoma or squamous cell carcinoma. Study-level points and caveats: Squamous carcinomas (roughly 80%) more often had tumour-associated clones >0.5% than adenocarcinomas (33%).

The method was immunoSEQ multiplex PCR; TCRdb's version includes in-frame clones alone and lacks a portion of them. The profile shows some 1,800 clones, around three quarters of them singletons. Normal lung was sampled as far from the tumour as possible, at least 3 cm. The CDR3 length is 16 residues. Germline V CDR1 and CDR2: MNHEY, SMNVEV (reference sequence). Trimming cost V 6 bases and J 2 bases; bases outside gene matches: 12. Sequencing was performed on non-adjacent lung tissue. The chain couples TRBV27 to TRBJ2-7, with 8 positions matching TRBD1. This TCR derives from a human donor with non-small cell lung cancer. The CDR3 loop is CASSAGRGLLTYEQYF. The CDR3 coding sequence is TGTGCCAGCAGCGCCGGCAGGGGGCTCTTAACCTACGAGCAGTACTTC.